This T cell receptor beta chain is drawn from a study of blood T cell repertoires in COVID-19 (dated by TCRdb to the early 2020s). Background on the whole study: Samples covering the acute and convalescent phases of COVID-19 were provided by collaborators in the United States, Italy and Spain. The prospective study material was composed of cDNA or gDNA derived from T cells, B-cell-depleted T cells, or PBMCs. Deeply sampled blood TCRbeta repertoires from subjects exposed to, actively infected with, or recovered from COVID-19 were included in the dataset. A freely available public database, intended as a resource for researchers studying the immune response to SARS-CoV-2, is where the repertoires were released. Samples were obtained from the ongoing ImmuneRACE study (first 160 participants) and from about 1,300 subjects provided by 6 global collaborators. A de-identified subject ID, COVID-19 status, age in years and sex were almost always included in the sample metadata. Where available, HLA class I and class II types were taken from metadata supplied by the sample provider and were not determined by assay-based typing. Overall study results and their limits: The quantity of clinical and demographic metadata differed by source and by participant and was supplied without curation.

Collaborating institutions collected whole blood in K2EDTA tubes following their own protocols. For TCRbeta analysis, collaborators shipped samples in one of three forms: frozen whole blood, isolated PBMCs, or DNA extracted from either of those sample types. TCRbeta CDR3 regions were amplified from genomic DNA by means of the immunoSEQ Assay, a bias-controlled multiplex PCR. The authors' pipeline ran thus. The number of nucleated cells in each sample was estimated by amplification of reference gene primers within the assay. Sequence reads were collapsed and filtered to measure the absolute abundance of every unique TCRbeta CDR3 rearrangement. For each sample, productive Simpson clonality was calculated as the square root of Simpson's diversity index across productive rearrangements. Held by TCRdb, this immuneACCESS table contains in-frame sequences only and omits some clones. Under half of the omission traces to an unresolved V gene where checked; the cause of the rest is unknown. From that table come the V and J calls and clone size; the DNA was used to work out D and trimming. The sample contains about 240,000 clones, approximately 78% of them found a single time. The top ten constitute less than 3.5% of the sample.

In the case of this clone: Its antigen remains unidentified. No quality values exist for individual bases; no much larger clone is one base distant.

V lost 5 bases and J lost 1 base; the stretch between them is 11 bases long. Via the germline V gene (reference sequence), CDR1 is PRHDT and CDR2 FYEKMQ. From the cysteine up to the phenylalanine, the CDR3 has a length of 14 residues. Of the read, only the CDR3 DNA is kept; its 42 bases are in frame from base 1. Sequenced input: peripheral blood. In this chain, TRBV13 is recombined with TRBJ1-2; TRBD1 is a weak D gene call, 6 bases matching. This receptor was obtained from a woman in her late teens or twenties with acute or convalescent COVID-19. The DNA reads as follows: TGTGCCAGCAGCCTACAGGGTTTTAACTATGGCTACACCTTC. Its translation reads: CASSLQGFNYGYTF.